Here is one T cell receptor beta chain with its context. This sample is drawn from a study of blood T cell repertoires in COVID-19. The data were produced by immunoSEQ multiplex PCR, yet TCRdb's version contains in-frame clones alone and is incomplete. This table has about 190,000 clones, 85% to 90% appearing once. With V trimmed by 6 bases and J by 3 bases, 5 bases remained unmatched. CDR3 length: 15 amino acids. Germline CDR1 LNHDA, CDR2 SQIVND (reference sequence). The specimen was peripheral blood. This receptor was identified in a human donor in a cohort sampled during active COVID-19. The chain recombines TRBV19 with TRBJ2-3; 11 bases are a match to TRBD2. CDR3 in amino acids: CASSPLAGGTDTQYF. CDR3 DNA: TGTGCCAGTAGCCCCCTAGCGGGGGGAACAGATACGCAGTATTTT.